One and the same sample provided the 13 T cell receptor beta chains below, sequenced in a study of HIV-infected patients and healthy controls. All unsorted peripheral T cells were captured because whole blood was used without fractionation. cDNA was made from 500 ng RNA using alpha and beta constant primers. Each of the alpha and beta chains got its own library through chain-specific third strand synthesis with indices. TCRdb reprocessed the 5' RACE reads with MiXCR, giving one entry per CDR3 protein. This sample has several thousand distinct CDR3 sequences, with 13% found just once. Sequenced material: blood, taken before antiretroviral therapy. The source is an adult with HIV infection.

By share, this clonotype ranks as medium-sized. The genes are TRBV20-1 and TRBJ2-3, with a possible D match to TRBD1 (5 bases). The CDR3 sequence is 13 residues long. Germline V lookup: CDR1 DFQATT, CDR2 SNEGSKA (reference sequence). V was pared by 6 bases and J by 3 bases, with 13 bases between. The CDR3 sequence is CSAYRQGTDTQYF. Written as DNA, the CDR3 is TGCAGTGCCTACCGGCAGGGAACAGATACGCAGTATTTT.

Judged by abundance, this clonotype is medium-sized. The chain couples TRBV12-3 or TRBV12-4 to TRBJ1-5, with a possible D match to TRBD1 (5 bases). This CDR3 spans 14 amino acids. The germline V and J ends were trimmed by 8 bases and 7 bases, with 18 bases remaining between them. The CDR3 spells CASSRVGGEQPQHF. CDR3 sequence (DNA): TGTGCCAGCTCCAGAGTGGGGGGAGAACAGCCCCAGCATTTT.

This clonotype was observed a few times. The V call is TRBV6-5, the J call TRBJ2-6, with TRBD2 identical over 9 bases. Germline-derived CDR1 and CDR2 are MNHEY and SVGAGI. CDR3 length: 17 amino acids. Losses at the gene ends were 8 bases for V and 3 bases for J; bases not matched to a gene: 11. The CDR3 sequence: CASSNAGGGVGANVLTF. CDR3 DNA: TGTGCCAGCTCCAACGCGGGAGGGGGCGTTGGGGCCAACGTCCTGACTTTC.

This clonotype was recorded at least ten times. The chain joins TRBV18 to TRBJ1-5; TRBD1 is a possible D gene (5 bases). The CDR3 is 13 residues long. V was pared by 6 bases and J by 7 bases, with 13 bases between. Germline V gene lookup returns CDR1 KGHSH and CDR2 LQKENI. CDR3 loop: CASSDRRDQPQHF. DNA of the CDR3: TGTGCCAGCTCCGACCGCAGGGACCAGCCCCAGCATTTT.

This clonotype is deemed medium-sized. V gene TRBV5-6 combines with J gene TRBJ1-2; maybe TRBD1 (5 bases). The CDR3 runs 15 residues. The V gene's germline CDR1 is SGHDT and CDR2 YYEEEE. The V end lost 3 bases, the J end lost 4 bases, and 16 bases lay between the germline ends. CDR3 nucleotides: TGTGCCAGCAGCTCCACCGGGACGGATGGCTATGGCTACACCTTC. Protein: CASSSTGTDGYGYTF.

This clonotype is medium-sized in the sample. The rearrangement joins TRBV7-9 to TRBJ2-7, with 10 bases that match TRBD1. The CDR3 sequence is 14 residues long. Germline CDR1 SEHNR, CDR2 FQNEAQ (reference sequence). With 5 bases clipped from V and 9 bases from J, the junction kept 10 bases outside the gene matches. The CDR3 reads CASSPGTGELGQYF. In DNA, the CDR3 is TGTGCCAGCAGCCCCGGGACAGGGGAATTAGGGCAGTACTTC.

This clonotype is classed as medium-sized (0.01 to 0.1%). V usage is TRBV10-1 and J usage is TRBJ1-1; D not resolved. Germline loops: CDR1 WNHNN, CDR2 SYGVQD (reference sequence). This CDR3 contains 13 residues. V lost 5 bases and J lost 1, with 8 bases in between. The CDR3, as DNA: TGCGCCAGCAGTCTCGGGCCGAACACTGAAGCTTTCTTT. Translating gives CASSLGPNTEAFF.

Comments on this clonotype: A much larger clonotype is one base distant, so this may be a read error. The rearrangement uses TRBV7-9 and TRBJ1-1; perhaps TRBD1 as D (6 bases). Germline V gene lookup returns CDR1 SEHNR and CDR2 FQNEAQ (reference sequence). CDR3 length: 15 amino acids. Trimming removed 5 bases from V and 5 bases from J, with 18 bases in between. DNA for the CDR3: TGTGCCAGCAGCACCTGGGGGGGGGCGCAGACTGAAGCTTTCTTT. This sequence encodes CASSTWGGAQTEAFF.

This clonotype ranks as medium-sized. This chain joins TRBV6-5 and TRBJ2-1; 14 nucleotides line up with TRBD2. Germline values: CDR1 MNHEY, CDR2 SVGAGI. The J segment lost 9 bases and the V segment lost 1 base, leaving 5 bases of the junction unmatched. This CDR3 is 16 amino acids long. CDR3 nucleotide sequence: TGTGCCAGCAGTTACTTACCGACTAGCGGGAGGGCTGAGCAGTTCTTC. It is translated as CASSYLPTSGRAEQFF.

By frequency in the sample, this clonotype is medium-sized (0.01 to 0.1%). This sequence joins TRBV4-3 and TRBJ2-7; no definite D call. CDR1 and CDR2 (germline): LGHNA, YSLEER. The CDR3 has 14 amino acids. V was pared by 0 bases and J by 0 bases, with 6 bases between. The CDR3 spells CASSQEMSSYEQYF. DNA of the CDR3: TGCGCCAGCAGCCAAGAAATGAGCTCCTACGAGCAGTACTTC.

This clonotype was detected many times. The chain couples TRBV4-2 to TRBJ1-5, with 8 positions matching TRBD1. The germline V gene has CDR1 LGHNA and CDR2 YNFKEQ. J lost 7 bases, V lost 0 bases, and 5 bases had no gene match. The CDR3 contains 15 residues. The CDR3 protein is CASSQDGQGRQPQHF. The CDR3 DNA reads TGTGCCAGCAGCCAAGATGGACAGGGTAGGCAGCCCCAGCATTTT.

By its share, this clonotype is medium-sized. The V and J genes are TRBV29-1 and TRBJ2-7; perhaps TRBD1 as D (6 bases). The CDR3 runs to 13 residues. Germline values: CDR1 SQVTM, CDR2 ANQGSEA. V lost 6 bases to trimming and J lost 2 bases, with 14 bases between them. CDR3 protein: CSVLVGAPYEQYF. The CDR3 DNA reads as TGCAGCGTGTTGGTGGGGGCCCCCTACGAGCAGTACTTC.

By share, this clonotype ranks as medium-sized (0.01 to 0.1%). The chain recombines TRBV7-9 with TRBJ1-1; TRBD1 matches at 7 bases. The CDR3 loop spans 12 amino acids. Trimming removed 5 bases from V and 6 bases from J; junction bases left unmatched: 3. Germline CDR1 is SEHNR and CDR2 is FQNEAQ (reference sequence). The CDR3 DNA reads TGTGCCAGCAGCACTGGGACAGCTGAAGCTTTCTTT. Translated: CASSTGTAEAFF.